The 20 T cell receptor beta chains below come from one sample, sequenced in a study of T cells after yellow fever vaccination. TCRdb fed the 5' RACE reads into MiXCR, producing one record per CDR3 protein. This table has approximately 150,000 distinct CDR3 sequences, less than 9.5% appearing once. The source was CD4+ T cells sorted from PBMCs, collected 5 days after the yellow fever booster vaccination. The receptor source for this set is a young man who received the YFV17D yellow fever vaccine.

This clonotype was counted ten times or more. The chain combines TRBV15 with TRBJ2-7; D could derive from TRBD1 or TRBD2 (5 bases each). Per germline, CDR1 LNHNV and CDR2 YYDKDF (reference sequence). Deletions cut 0 bases from V and 3 bases from J, with 9 bases between. CDR3 size: 14 residues. For the CDR3, the DNA is TGTGCCACCAGCAGAGATAGGGGAGTCTACGAGCAGTACTTC. It specifies CATSRDRGVYEQYF.

This clonotype was observed a few times. The chain joins TRBV5-1 to TRBJ2-7, with D perhaps being TRBD1 or TRBD2 (7 bases each). The CDR3 extends over 16 amino acids. V was shortened by 4 bases and J by 8 bases, with 25 bases between the two germline ends. The germline V gene has CDR1 SGHRS and CDR2 YFSETQ. The CDR3 DNA follows: TGCGCCAGCAGCCAGGGGGGGGGACTGACGACTTTCCAGCAGTACTTC. Translated: CASSQGGGLTTFQQYF.

At least ten counts were recorded for this clonotype. The V and J genes are TRBV7-6 and TRBJ2-7; TRBD2 agrees at 7 bases. In germline, CDR1 is SGHVS, CDR2 FNYEAQ. V dropped 2 bases and J dropped 2; count of bases not matched to a gene: 6. The CDR3 loop spans 15 amino acids. In nucleotides, the CDR3 is TGTGCCAGCAGCTTAAAAGCGGGAACCACCTACGAGCAGTACTTC. Translated, it gives CASSLKAGTTYEQYF.

In its sample, this clonotype was seen many times. The chain carries TRBV7-2 and TRBJ1-6; D remains unclear. In germline, CDR1 is SGHTA, CDR2 FQGNSA. The length of the CDR3 is 15 residues. V was shortened by 1 base and J by 9 bases, with 13 bases between the two germline ends. DNA of the CDR3: TGTGCCAGCAGCTTAGTGGAAGGCCTGGGTTCACCCCTCCACTTT. Translation: CASSLVEGLGSPLHF.

The sample holds many counts of this clonotype. V usage is TRBV18 and J usage is TRBJ2-1, with D unresolved. The V end lost 2 bases, the J end lost 8 bases, and 10 bases lay between the germline ends. The CDR3 is made up of 13 amino acids. CDR1 and CDR2 from the germline V gene are KGHSH and LQKENI. The CDR3 here is CASSPNLDDEQFF. The CDR3 nucleotides are TGTGCCAGCTCACCAAACCTAGATGATGAGCAGTTCTTC.

This clonotype has just a few counts. The genes are TRBV30 and TRBJ2-7; TRBD1 aligns across 9 bases. CDR3 length: 16 amino acids. Trimming removed 2 bases from V and 1 base from J; junction bases left unmatched: 9. From germline, CDR1 is GTSNPN and CDR2 SVGIG (reference sequence). The CDR3 nucleotides are TGTGCCTGGAGTTCACATCCCGGGACAGGGTCCTACGAGCAGTACTTC. This translates into CAWSSHPGTGSYEQYF.

In its sample, this clonotype was seen many times. The chain is built from TRBV20-1 and TRBJ2-7, with a possible D match to TRBD1 (6 bases). This CDR3 contains 13 residues. V lost 8 bases, J lost 2 bases, and 16 bases lay in between. CDR1 is DFQATT, CDR2 SNEGSKA, per germline (reference sequence). The CDR3 protein is CSPRYRDTYEQYF. CDR3 nucleotides: TGCAGTCCTCGATATCGGGACACCTACGAGCAGTACTTC.

The rearrangement joins TRBV18 to TRBJ2-5; 12 nucleotides match TRBD1. V was pared by 4 bases and J by 6 bases, with 6 bases of the junction left unmatched. Germline values: CDR1 KGHSH, CDR2 LQKENI. The CDR3 is 15 amino acids. The CDR3 DNA reads TGTGCCAGCTCACTCCCGGGACAGGGGGCGAAGACCCAGTACTTC. This gives the protein CASSLPGQGAKTQYF.

This clonotype occurred many times. This chain links TRBV7-2 with TRBJ2-7; no firm D call. Germline V gene data show CDR1 as SGHTA and CDR2 as FQGNSA. This CDR3 has 12 residues. The V gene lost 5 bases and the J gene lost 0 bases, with 5 bases spanning the gap. The CDR3, as DNA: TGTGCCAGCAGCCTTACCTCCTACGAGCAGTACTTC. It translates to CASSLTSYEQYF.

This clonotype was picked up many times. This chain joins TRBV7-2 and TRBJ2-5; TRBD1 matches at 7 bases. V shed 5 bases, J shed 3 bases, and the junction held 6 bases outside the gene matches. Germline values: CDR1 SGHTA, CDR2 FQGNSA. The CDR3 has 14 residues. The CDR3 reads CASSTRQGEETQYF. The CDR3 DNA follows: TGTGCCAGCAGCACCCGACAGGGTGAAGAGACCCAGTACTTC.

In its sample, this clonotype was seen many times. This chain connects TRBV5-4 to TRBJ1-2; D remains unclear. Germline CDR1 reads SGHNT; CDR2 reads YYREEE (reference sequence). This CDR3 spans 14 amino acids. The V gene lost 4 bases and the J gene lost 5 bases, with 15 bases spanning the gap. In DNA form, the CDR3 reads TGTGCCAGCAGCGGGTGGATCCAGGAATATGGCTACACCTTC. Its translation is CASSGWIQEYGYTF.

This clonotype has at least ten counts. The V gene is TRBV3-1, the J gene TRBJ1-1; 7 positions match TRBD1. This CDR3 region has 16 residues. The germline V gene has CDR1 LGHDT and CDR2 YNNKEL (reference sequence). Trimming took 0 bases from V and 1 from J; bases not matched to a gene: 5. The CDR3, as DNA: TGTGCCAGCAGCCAAGATCCCAGGGGGGGGAACACTGAAGCTTTCTTT. As protein: CASSQDPRGGNTEAFF.

This clonotype has ten or more counts. This chain links TRBV5-1 with TRBJ2-3; D not certain. The V gene's germline CDR1 is SGHRS and CDR2 YFSETQ. Trimming removed 6 bases from V and 3 bases from J, with 14 bases in between. The CDR3 sequence is 14 residues long. CDR3 coding DNA: TGCGCCAGCAAACTAAATCAAGCAACAGATACGCAGTATTTT. This codes for CASKLNQATDTQYF.

This clonotype was detected a few times. The chain couples TRBV12-3 or TRBV12-4 to TRBJ2-2; a possible D gene is TRBD2 (5 bases). There are 15 residues in the CDR3. V gave up 5 bases and J gave up 5 bases, with 15 bases separating them. Written as DNA, the CDR3 is TGTGCCAGCAGTCCCTTAAAACTAGTAACCGGGGAGCTGTTTTTT. Its translation is CASSPLKLVTGELFF.

The chain combines TRBV27 with TRBJ2-2, with D perhaps TRBD2 (5 bases). V shed 9 bases and J shed 2 bases, with 19 bases lying between them. This CDR3 comprises 16 residues. Germline V gene sequence: CDR1 MNHEY, CDR2 SMNVEV (reference sequence). CDR3 nucleotide sequence: TGTGCCAGTAGTGGCCGGGTTAGCGTAAACACCGGGGAGCTGTTTTTT. It translates to CASSGRVSVNTGELFF.

V is TRBV4-3 and J is TRBJ2-7; 16 positions match TRBD2. Trimming removed 4 bases from V and 3 bases from J; junction bases left unmatched: 3. The CDR3 runs 16 residues. The germline V gene encodes CDR1 LGHNA and CDR2 YSLEER. This chain's CDR3 is CASSRGLAGGRYEQYF. CDR3 bases: TGCGCCAGCAGCCGGGGACTAGCGGGAGGGCGCTACGAGCAGTACTTC.

The chain carries TRBV12-3 or TRBV12-4 and TRBJ2-7; TRBD1 agrees at 7 bases. Trimming at V came to 6 bases and at J to 6 bases, leaving 5 bases not matched to a gene. The CDR3 has 12 residues. The CDR3, as DNA: TGTGCCAGCAGGACACAGGGGTTCGAGCAGTACTTC. Amino acid sequence: CASRTQGFEQYF.

A few counts support this clonotype. The chain combines TRBV20-1 with TRBJ1-5; 9 bases match TRBD1. The CDR3 totals 14 residues. CDR1 is DFQATT and CDR2 is SNEGSKA in the germline V gene (reference sequence). Trimming cost V 0 bases and J 9 bases; bases outside gene matches: 6. CDR3 nucleotides: TGCAGTGCTAGAGAGGGACAGGGCGTAACGCCCCAGCATTTT. This translates into CSAREGQGVTPQHF.

V is TRBV14 and J is TRBJ2-5; TRBD2 aligns across 9 bases. Germline V gene sequence: CDR1 SGHDN, CDR2 FVKESK. J lost 2 bases, V lost 11 bases, and 9 bases had no gene match. The CDR3 length is 14 residues. The DNA for the CDR3 is TGTGCCTGCGCGAGGCTAGCGGGACAAGAGACCCAGTACTTC. Translation: CACARLAGQETQYF.

In this sample, this clonotype turned up many times. The rearrangement links TRBV18 to TRBJ2-5; TRBD1 is a possible D gene (6 bases). The CDR3 sequence is 14 residues long. V was trimmed by 3 bases and J by 1 base, leaving 9 bases between them. Per the germline V gene, CDR1 is KGHSH and CDR2 is LQKENI. CDR3 residues: CASSPGASQETQYF. As DNA, the CDR3 is TGTGCCAGCTCACCGGGGGCTTCCCAAGAGACCCAGTACTTC.